This TCR beta chain was profiled in a study of shared clonotypes between healthy human individuals. This clone was observed a handful of times. Only in-frame clones appear in the TCRdb table, and some are missing; sequencing was by immunoSEQ multiplex PCR. Of roughly 660,000 clones in the sample, around 91% were seen once. The ends lost 3 bases at V and 2 bases at J; junction bases unmatched: 6. This CDR3 region has 16 residues. Germline assignment: CDR1 SGHKS and CDR2 YYEKEE (reference sequence). The chain uses TRBV5-5 and TRBJ1-4; TRBD1 matches 8 bases. Sequenced sample: memory CD8+ T cells from PBMCs. Regarding subset: CD45RO+ cells pooled with CCR7-negative TemRA cells. The TCR was taken from a man younger than 35 in good health. Some clones in this sample may be carry-over from other donors' samples. CDR3 DNA sequence: TGTGCCAGCAGCTCTTATCGGACAGGGACTAATGAAAAACTGTTTTTT. This sequence encodes CASSSYRTGTNEKLFF.